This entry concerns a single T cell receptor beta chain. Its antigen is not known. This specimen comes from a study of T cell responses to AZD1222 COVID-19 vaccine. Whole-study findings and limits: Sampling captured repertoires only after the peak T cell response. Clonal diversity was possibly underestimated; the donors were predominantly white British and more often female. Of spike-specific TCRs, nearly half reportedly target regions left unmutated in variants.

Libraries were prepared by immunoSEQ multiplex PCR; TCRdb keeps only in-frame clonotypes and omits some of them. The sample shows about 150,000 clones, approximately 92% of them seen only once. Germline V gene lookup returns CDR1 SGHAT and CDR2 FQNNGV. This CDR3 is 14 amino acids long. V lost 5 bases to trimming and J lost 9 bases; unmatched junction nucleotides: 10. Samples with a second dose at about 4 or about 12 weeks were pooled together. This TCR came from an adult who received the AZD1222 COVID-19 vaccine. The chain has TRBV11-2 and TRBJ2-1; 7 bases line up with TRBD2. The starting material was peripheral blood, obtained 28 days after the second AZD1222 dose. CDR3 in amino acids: CASSDLRGVGEQFF. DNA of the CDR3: TGTGCCAGCAGCGACCTCCGGGGGGTCGGTGAGCAGTTCTTC.